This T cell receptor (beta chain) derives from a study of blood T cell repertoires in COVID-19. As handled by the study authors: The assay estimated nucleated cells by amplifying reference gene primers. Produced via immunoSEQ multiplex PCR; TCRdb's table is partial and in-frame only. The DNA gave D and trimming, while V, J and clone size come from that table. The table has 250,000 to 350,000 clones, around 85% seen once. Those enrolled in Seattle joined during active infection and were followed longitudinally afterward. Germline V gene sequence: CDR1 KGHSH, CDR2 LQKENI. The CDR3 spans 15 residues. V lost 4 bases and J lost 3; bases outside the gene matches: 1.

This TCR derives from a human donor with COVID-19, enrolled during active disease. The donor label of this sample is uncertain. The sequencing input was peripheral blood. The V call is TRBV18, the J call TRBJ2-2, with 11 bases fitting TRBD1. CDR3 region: CASSLGQGDTGELFF. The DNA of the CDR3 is TGTGCCAGCTCACTGGGACAGGGGGACACCGGGGAGCTGTTTTTT.